These T cell receptor beta chains were read from a single sample in a study of blood T cell repertoires in COVID-19. The assay was immunoSEQ multiplex PCR, and TCRdb's table has in-frame clones only and misses some. This sample has about 120,000 clones, with 70% to 90% found just once. Source material: peripheral blood. These receptors all come from a man aged 55 to 69 with acute or convalescent COVID-19. CDR3s include the opening cysteine and the closing phenylalanine or tryptophan. The D gene is left open where the match is weak. The size entry is marked missing in some rows and otherwise reads once, few, many or a size class.

CDR3 protein: CASSIAGRETQYF
CDR3 DNA: TGTGCCAGCAGTATAGCGGGAAGGGAGACCCAGTACTTC
CDR3 length: 13
clone size: NA
V gene: TRBV6-5
J gene: TRBJ2-5
D gene: TRBD2

CDR3 protein: CASSLTSANYGYTF
CDR3 DNA: TGTGCCAGCAGTCTCACCTCAGCTAACTATGGCTACACCTTC
CDR3 length: 14
clone size: few
V gene: TRBV7-2
J gene: TRBJ1-2
D gene: NA

CDR3 protein: CATSDRVQGTDTQYF
CDR3 DNA: TGTGCCACCAGTGACAGGGTGCAGGGCACAGATACGCAGTATTTT
CDR3 length: 15
clone size: NA
V gene: TRBV24-1
J gene: TRBJ2-3
D gene: NA

CDR3 protein: CASSLRAGTGGRETQYF
CDR3 DNA: TGTGCCAGCAGCTTACGCGCGGGGACAGGGGGGCGAGAGACCCAGTACTTC
CDR3 length: 17
clone size: NA
V gene: TRBV11-2
J gene: TRBJ2-5
D gene: TRBD1

CDR3 protein: CASSLTSPGTGSNSPLHF
CDR3 DNA: TGTGCCAGCAGCTTAACCTCTCCCGGGACAGGTTCGAATTCACCCCTCCACTTT
CDR3 length: 18
clone size: NA
V gene: TRBV7-8
J gene: TRBJ1-6
D gene: TRBD1

CDR3 protein: CASSESRGNSPLHF
CDR3 DNA: TGTGCCAGCAGTGAAAGTAGGGGGAATTCACCCCTCCACTTT
CDR3 length: 14
clone size: NA
V gene: TRBV2
J gene: TRBJ1-6
D gene: NA

CDR3 protein: CASSLAAAGGAPTMNTEAFF
CDR3 DNA: TGTGCCAGCAGCTTAGCGGCTGCAGGAGGCGCCCCCACCATGAACACTGAAGCTTTCTTT
CDR3 length: 20
clone size: NA
V gene: TRBV7-2
J gene: TRBJ1-1
D gene: NA

CDR3 protein: CASSLDSGGPDTQYF
CDR3 DNA: TGCGCCAGCAGCTTGGATTCGGGAGGACCAGATACGCAGTATTTT
CDR3 length: 15
clone size: few
V gene: TRBV5-1
J gene: TRBJ2-3
D gene: TRBD2

CDR3 protein: CASSETPLATDTQYF
CDR3 DNA: TGTGCCAGCAGCGAGACCCCCCTAGCGACAGATACGCAGTATTTT
CDR3 length: 15
clone size: NA
V gene: TRBV9
J gene: TRBJ2-3
D gene: NA

CDR3 protein: CASSVEPDTSNYGYTF
CDR3 DNA: TGTGCCAGCAGCGTAGAGCCGGACACCTCTAACTATGGCTACACCTTC
CDR3 length: 16
clone size: few
V gene: TRBV9
J gene: TRBJ1-2
D gene: NA

CDR3 protein: CSTRTSGSSEQYF
CDR3 DNA: TGCAGCACCCGGACTAGCGGGAGTAGCGAGCAGTACTTC
CDR3 length: 13
clone size: NA
V gene: TRBV29-1
J gene: TRBJ2-7
D gene: TRBD2

CDR3 protein: CASSESRGGRWPYEQYF
CDR3 DNA: TGCGCCAGCAGTGAGTCAAGGGGGGGGAGGTGGCCCTACGAGCAGTACTTC
CDR3 length: 17
clone size: NA
V gene: TRBV10-2
J gene: TRBJ2-7
D gene: NA

CDR3 protein: CASSRDRASGTGELFF
CDR3 DNA: TGCGCCAGCAGCCGGGACAGGGCCTCTGGTACCGGGGAGCTGTTTTTT
CDR3 length: 16
clone size: NA
V gene: TRBV5-1
J gene: TRBJ2-2
D gene: TRBD1

CDR3 protein: CASSLENTQYF
CDR3 DNA: TGTGCCAGCAGTCTTGAGAATACGCAGTATTTT
CDR3 length: 11
clone size: NA
V gene: TRBV28
J gene: TRBJ2-3
D gene: NA

CDR3 protein: CASSLAGGTAGANVLTF
CDR3 DNA: TGTGCCAGCTCACTCGCGGGGGGTACAGCCGGGGCCAACGTCCTGACTTTC
CDR3 length: 17
clone size: NA
V gene: TRBV18
J gene: TRBJ2-6
D gene: TRBD2

CDR3 protein: CASSFPPIGSGTGHSGAKNIQYF
CDR3 DNA: TGTGCCAGCAGTTTCCCACCTATCGGATCTGGGACAGGTCATTCAGGGGCCAAAAACATTCAGTACTTC
CDR3 length: 23
clone size: NA
V gene: TRBV28
J gene: TRBJ2-4
D gene: TRBD1

CDR3 protein: CASSGTSWSYEQYF
CDR3 DNA: TGTGCCAGCAGTGGGACTAGTTGGTCCTACGAGCAGTACTTC
CDR3 length: 14
clone size: NA
V gene: TRBV25-1
J gene: TRBJ2-7
D gene: TRBD2

CDR3 protein: CASSEGQGAYEQYF
CDR3 DNA: TGCGCCAGCAGTGAAGGACAGGGGGCCTACGAGCAGTACTTC
CDR3 length: 14
clone size: NA
V gene: TRBV10-1
J gene: TRBJ2-7
D gene: TRBD1

CDR3 protein: CASSREETEAFF
CDR3 DNA: TGTGCCAGCAGTCGGGAGGAGACTGAAGCTTTCTTT
CDR3 length: 12
clone size: many
V gene: TRBV5-4
J gene: TRBJ1-1
D gene: NA

CDR3 protein: CASSPQLIHEQYF
CDR3 DNA: TGTGCCAGCAGTCCCCAACTAATCCACGAGCAGTACTTC
CDR3 length: 13
clone size: NA
V gene: TRBV6-2/TRBV6-3
J gene: TRBJ2-7
D gene: NA

CDR3 protein: CASRPSLAPGELFF
CDR3 DNA: TGTGCCAGCAGACCCTCCCTAGCTCCCGGGGAGCTGTTTTTT
CDR3 length: 14
clone size: NA
V gene: TRBV6-5
J gene: TRBJ2-2
D gene: NA

CDR3 protein: CASSFGTGDTGELFF
CDR3 DNA: TGTGCCAGCAGCTTCGGAACAGGGGACACCGGGGAGCTGTTTTTT
CDR3 length: 15
clone size: NA
V gene: TRBV7-7
J gene: TRBJ2-2
D gene: TRBD1

CDR3 protein: CATPDKPNYGYTF
CDR3 DNA: TGTGCCACTCCGGACAAACCTAACTATGGCTACACCTTC
CDR3 length: 13
clone size: NA
V gene: TRBV11-2
J gene: TRBJ1-2
D gene: NA

CDR3 protein: CAISEYTASTDTQYF
CDR3 DNA: TGTGCCATCAGTGAGTATACAGCTAGCACAGATACGCAGTATTTT
CDR3 length: 15
clone size: NA
V gene: TRBV10-3
J gene: TRBJ2-3
D gene: NA

CDR3 protein: CASTSAGANYNEQFF
CDR3 DNA: TGTGCCAGCACCTCAGCGGGAGCCAACTACAATGAGCAGTTCTTC
CDR3 length: 15
clone size: NA
V gene: TRBV28
J gene: TRBJ2-1
D gene: TRBD2

CDR3 protein: CASSTGTSFETQYF
CDR3 DNA: TGTGCCAGCAGCACTGGGACTAGCTTCGAGACCCAGTACTTC
CDR3 length: 14
clone size: NA
V gene: TRBV14
J gene: TRBJ2-5
D gene: TRBD2

CDR3 protein: CASSSTGGGGGETQYF
CDR3 DNA: TGTGCCAGCAGCTCGACGGGGGGCGGGGGAGGAGAGACCCAGTACTTC
CDR3 length: 16
clone size: few
V gene: TRBV7-7
J gene: TRBJ2-5
D gene: NA

CDR3 protein: CASSPWTSGSTGELFF
CDR3 DNA: TGTGCCAGCAGCCCGTGGACTAGCGGGAGCACCGGGGAGCTGTTTTTT
CDR3 length: 16
clone size: NA
V gene: TRBV7-2
J gene: TRBJ2-2
D gene: TRBD2

CDR3 protein: CSVEIGYGYTF
CDR3 DNA: TGCAGCGTTGAAATCGGCTATGGCTACACCTTC
CDR3 length: 11
clone size: NA
V gene: TRBV29-1
J gene: TRBJ1-2
D gene: NA

CDR3 protein: CASGLAGDGSYNEQFF
CDR3 DNA: TGTGCCAGCGGGCTAGCGGGAGATGGGTCCTACAATGAGCAGTTCTTC
CDR3 length: 16
clone size: NA
V gene: TRBV6-6
J gene: TRBJ2-1
D gene: TRBD2

CDR3 protein: CASSRGQGETQYF
CDR3 DNA: TGTGCCAGCAGTCGTGGGCAGGGAGAGACCCAGTACTTC
CDR3 length: 13
clone size: NA
V gene: TRBV7-7
J gene: TRBJ2-5
D gene: NA

CDR3 protein: CASLTLAGATDTQYF
CDR3 DNA: TGTGCCAGCCTTACGCTAGCGGGAGCGACAGATACGCAGTATTTT
CDR3 length: 15
clone size: NA
V gene: TRBV28
J gene: TRBJ2-3
D gene: TRBD2

CDR3 protein: CASSLSGRANEQFF
CDR3 DNA: TGCGCCAGCAGCCTTAGCGGGAGGGCCAATGAGCAGTTCTTC
CDR3 length: 14
clone size: NA
V gene: TRBV4-3
J gene: TRBJ2-1
D gene: TRBD2

CDR3 protein: CASSLGAGAQRVYEQYF
CDR3 DNA: TGTGCCAGCAGCTTGGGGGCGGGAGCGCAACGTGTCTACGAGCAGTACTTC
CDR3 length: 17
clone size: NA
V gene: TRBV5-4
J gene: TRBJ2-7
D gene: TRBD2

CDR3 protein: CASSLGISGPYNEQFF
CDR3 DNA: TGTGCCAGCAGCTTAGGGATCAGCGGGCCCTACAATGAGCAGTTCTTC
CDR3 length: 16
clone size: NA
V gene: TRBV7-9
J gene: TRBJ2-1
D gene: NA

CDR3 protein: CASSQTGTGTNYGYTF
CDR3 DNA: TGTGCCAGCAGTCAAACTGGGACAGGGACGAACTATGGCTACACCTTC
CDR3 length: 16
clone size: once
V gene: TRBV7-9
J gene: TRBJ1-2
D gene: TRBD1

CDR3 protein: CASSDDIYEQYF
CDR3 DNA: TGTGCCAGCAGCGACGACATCTACGAGCAGTACTTC
CDR3 length: 12
clone size: once
V gene: TRBV7-6
J gene: TRBJ2-7
D gene: NA

CDR3 protein: CASSPLAGGIEQFF
CDR3 DNA: TGTGCCAGCAGCCCCCTAGCGGGAGGAATTGAGCAGTTCTTC
CDR3 length: 14
clone size: NA
V gene: TRBV3-1/TRBV3-2
J gene: TRBJ2-1
D gene: TRBD2

CDR3 protein: CASSQIAGEQYF
CDR3 DNA: TGTGCCAGCAGCCAAATAGCGGGCGAGCAGTACTTC
CDR3 length: 12
clone size: NA
V gene: TRBV6-6
J gene: TRBJ2-7
D gene: TRBD2

CDR3 protein: CAVGRGSGANVLTF
CDR3 DNA: TGTGCCGTCGGTCGGGGCTCTGGGGCCAACGTCCTGACTTTC
CDR3 length: 14
clone size: NA
V gene: TRBV11-1
J gene: TRBJ2-6
D gene: NA

CDR3 protein: CASTRGTGELFF
CDR3 DNA: TGTGCCAGCACCCGGGGCACCGGGGAGCTGTTTTTT
CDR3 length: 12
clone size: NA
V gene: TRBV12-3/TRBV12-4
J gene: TRBJ2-2
D gene: NA

CDR3 protein: CASSSRTGAYEQYF
CDR3 DNA: TGTGCCAGCAGTTCCCGGACAGGGGCCTACGAGCAGTACTTC
CDR3 length: 14
clone size: NA
V gene: TRBV6-5
J gene: TRBJ2-7
D gene: TRBD1

CDR3 protein: CSVPSRRQQETQYF
CDR3 DNA: TGCAGCGTTCCTTCTCGTCGACAGCAAGAGACCCAGTACTTC
CDR3 length: 14
clone size: NA
V gene: TRBV29-1
J gene: TRBJ2-5
D gene: NA

CDR3 protein: CASSQFGLDVYEQYF
CDR3 DNA: TGCGCCAGCAGCCAATTTGGACTAGATGTATACGAGCAGTACTTC
CDR3 length: 15
clone size: NA
V gene: TRBV4-1
J gene: TRBJ2-7
D gene: TRBD2